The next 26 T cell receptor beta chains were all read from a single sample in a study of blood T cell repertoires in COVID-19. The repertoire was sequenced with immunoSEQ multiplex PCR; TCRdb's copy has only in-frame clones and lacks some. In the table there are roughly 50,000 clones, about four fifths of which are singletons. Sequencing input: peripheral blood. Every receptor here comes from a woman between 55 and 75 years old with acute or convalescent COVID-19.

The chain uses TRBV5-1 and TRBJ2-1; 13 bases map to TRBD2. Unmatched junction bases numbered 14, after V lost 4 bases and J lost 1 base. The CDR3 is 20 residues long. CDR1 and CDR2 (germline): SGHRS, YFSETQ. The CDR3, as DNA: TGCGCCAGCAGCCCCGACCGGACTAGCGGGAGTTCGGGTTCCTACAATGAGCAGTTCTTC. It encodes CASSPDRTSGSSGSYNEQFF.

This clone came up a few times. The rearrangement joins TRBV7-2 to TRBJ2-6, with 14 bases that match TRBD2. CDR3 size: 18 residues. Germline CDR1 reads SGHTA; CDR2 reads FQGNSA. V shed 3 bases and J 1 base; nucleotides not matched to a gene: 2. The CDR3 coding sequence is TGTGCCAGCAGCTTCCGACTAGCGGGAGGGTCTGGGGCCAACGTCCTGACTTTC. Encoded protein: CASSFRLAGGSGANVLTF.

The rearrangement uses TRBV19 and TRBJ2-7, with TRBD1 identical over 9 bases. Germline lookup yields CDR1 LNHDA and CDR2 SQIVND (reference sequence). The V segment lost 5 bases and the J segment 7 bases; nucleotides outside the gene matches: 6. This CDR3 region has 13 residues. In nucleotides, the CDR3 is TGTGCCAGTAGTGTCGCCGGGACAGGGGAGCAGTACTTC. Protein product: CASSVAGTGEQYF.

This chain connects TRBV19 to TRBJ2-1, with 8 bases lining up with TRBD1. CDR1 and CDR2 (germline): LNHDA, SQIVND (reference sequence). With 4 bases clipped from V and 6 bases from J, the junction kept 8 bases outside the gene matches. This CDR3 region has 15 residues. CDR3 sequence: CASSTGTGGVNEQFF. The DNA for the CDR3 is TGTGCCAGTAGTACCGGGACAGGAGGGGTCAATGAGCAGTTCTTC.

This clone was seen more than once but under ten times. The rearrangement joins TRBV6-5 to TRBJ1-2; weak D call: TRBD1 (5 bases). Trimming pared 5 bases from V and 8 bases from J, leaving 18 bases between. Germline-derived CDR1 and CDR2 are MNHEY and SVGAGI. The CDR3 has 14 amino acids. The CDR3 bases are TGTGCCAGCAGTCCCGGAACCCGACAGATGGGCTACACCTTC. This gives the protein CASSPGTRQMGYTF.

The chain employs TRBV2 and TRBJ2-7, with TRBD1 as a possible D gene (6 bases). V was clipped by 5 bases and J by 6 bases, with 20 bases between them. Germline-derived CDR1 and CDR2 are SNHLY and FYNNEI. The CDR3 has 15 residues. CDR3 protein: CASSSGTPVMGEQYF. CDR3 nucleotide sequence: TGTGCCAGCAGTTCCGGGACACCCGTTATGGGCGAGCAGTACTTC.

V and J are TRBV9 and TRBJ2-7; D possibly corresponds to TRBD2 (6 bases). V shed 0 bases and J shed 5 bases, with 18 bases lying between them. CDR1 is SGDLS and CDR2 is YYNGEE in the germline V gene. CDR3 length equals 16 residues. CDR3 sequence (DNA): TGTGCCAGCAGCGTAGCTAGCCAGGGAGGTAAAAACGAGCAGTACTTC. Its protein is CASSVASQGGKNEQYF.

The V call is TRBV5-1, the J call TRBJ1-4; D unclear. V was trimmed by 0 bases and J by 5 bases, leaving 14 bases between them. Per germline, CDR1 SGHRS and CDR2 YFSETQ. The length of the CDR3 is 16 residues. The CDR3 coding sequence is TGCGCCAGCAGCTTGGCCGGCCAGGCCCAAAATGAAAAACTGTTTTTT. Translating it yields CASSLAGQAQNEKLFF.

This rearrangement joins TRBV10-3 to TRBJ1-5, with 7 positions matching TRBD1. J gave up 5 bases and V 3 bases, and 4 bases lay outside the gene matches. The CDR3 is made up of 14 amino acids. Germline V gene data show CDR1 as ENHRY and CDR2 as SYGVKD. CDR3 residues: CAISETGDDQPQHF. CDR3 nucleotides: TGTGCCATCAGTGAAACAGGGGACGATCAGCCCCAGCATTTT.

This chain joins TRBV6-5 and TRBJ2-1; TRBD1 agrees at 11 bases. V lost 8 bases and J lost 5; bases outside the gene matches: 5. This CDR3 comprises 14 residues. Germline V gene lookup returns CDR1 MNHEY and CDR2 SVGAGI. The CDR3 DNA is TGTGCCAGCCTATGGGGACAGGGGGACAATGAGCAGTTCTTC. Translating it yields CASLWGQGDNEQFF.

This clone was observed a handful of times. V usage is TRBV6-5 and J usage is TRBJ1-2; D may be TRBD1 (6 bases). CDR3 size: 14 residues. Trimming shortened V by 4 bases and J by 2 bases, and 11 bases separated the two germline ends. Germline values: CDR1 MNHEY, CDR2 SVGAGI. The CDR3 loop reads CASSLVTGNYGYTF. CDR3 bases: TGTGCCAGCAGTTTGGTGACAGGAAACTATGGCTACACCTTC.

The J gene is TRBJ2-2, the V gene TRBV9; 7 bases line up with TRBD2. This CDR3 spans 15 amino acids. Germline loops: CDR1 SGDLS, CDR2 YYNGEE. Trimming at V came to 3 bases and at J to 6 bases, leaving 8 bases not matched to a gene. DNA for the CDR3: TGTGCCAGCAGCGCGCGGGGGAGTGAGGCCGGGGAGCTGTTTTTT. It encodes CASSARGSEAGELFF.

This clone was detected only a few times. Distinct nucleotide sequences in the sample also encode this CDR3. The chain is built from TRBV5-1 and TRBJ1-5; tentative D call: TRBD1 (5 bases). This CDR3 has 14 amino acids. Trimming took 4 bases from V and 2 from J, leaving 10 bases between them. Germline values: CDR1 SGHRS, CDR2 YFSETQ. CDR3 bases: TGCGCCAGCAGCGCCGACAGCCGCAATCAGCCCCAGCATTTT. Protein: CASSADSRNQPQHF.

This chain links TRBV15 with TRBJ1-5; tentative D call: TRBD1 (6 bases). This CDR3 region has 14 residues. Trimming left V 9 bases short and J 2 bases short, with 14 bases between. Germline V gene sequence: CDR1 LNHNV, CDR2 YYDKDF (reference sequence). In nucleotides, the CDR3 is TGTGCCACTACCCACAGGGTCGGCAATCAGCCCCAGCATTTT. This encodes CATTHRVGNQPQHF. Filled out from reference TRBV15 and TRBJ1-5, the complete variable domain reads DAMVIQNPRYQVTQFGKPVTLSCSQTLNHNVMYWYQQKSSQAPKLLFHYYDKDFNNEADTPDNFQSRRPNTSFCFLDIRSPGLGDTAMYLCATTHRVGNQPQHFGDGTRLSIL.

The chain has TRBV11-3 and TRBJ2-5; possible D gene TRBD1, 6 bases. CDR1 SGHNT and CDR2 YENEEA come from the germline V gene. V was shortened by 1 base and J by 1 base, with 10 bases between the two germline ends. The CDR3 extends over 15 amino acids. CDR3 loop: CASSLGTALQETQYF. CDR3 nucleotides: TGTGCCAGCAGCTTAGGGACAGCCCTCCAAGAGACCCAGTACTTC.

The CDR3 reads CASSPSMNTEAFF. CDR3 DNA sequence: TGTGCCAGCTCACCCAGTATGAACACTGAAGCTTTCTTT. The chain recombines TRBV18 with TRBJ1-1; D gene ambiguous. This CDR3 has 13 amino acids. Trimming left V 3 bases short and J 0 bases short, with 5 bases between. Germline values: CDR1 KGHSH, CDR2 LQKENI.

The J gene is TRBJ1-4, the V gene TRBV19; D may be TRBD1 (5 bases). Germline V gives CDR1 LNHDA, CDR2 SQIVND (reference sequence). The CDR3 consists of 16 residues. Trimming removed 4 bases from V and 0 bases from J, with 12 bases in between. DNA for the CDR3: TGTGCCAGTAGTACCCCAAGGACAACAACTAATGAAAAACTGTTTTTT. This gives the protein CASSTPRTTTNEKLFF.

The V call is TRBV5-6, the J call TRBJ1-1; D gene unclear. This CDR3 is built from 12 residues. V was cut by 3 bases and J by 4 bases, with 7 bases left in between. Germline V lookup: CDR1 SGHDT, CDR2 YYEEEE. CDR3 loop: CASSYSGTEAFF. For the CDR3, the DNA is TGTGCCAGCAGCTACAGTGGCACTGAAGCTTTCTTT.

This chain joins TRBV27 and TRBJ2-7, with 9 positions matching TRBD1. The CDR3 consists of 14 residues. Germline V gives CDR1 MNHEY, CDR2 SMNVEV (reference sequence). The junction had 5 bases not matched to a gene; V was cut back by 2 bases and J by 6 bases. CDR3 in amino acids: CASSLTGQGFEQYF. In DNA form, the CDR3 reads TGTGCCAGCAGTTTAACCGGACAGGGGTTCGAGCAGTACTTC.

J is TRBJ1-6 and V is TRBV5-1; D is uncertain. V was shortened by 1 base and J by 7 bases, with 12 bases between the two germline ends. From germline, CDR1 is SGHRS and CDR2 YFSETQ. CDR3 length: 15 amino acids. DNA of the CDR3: TGCGCCAGCAGCTTGTCGGCGGATGAGAATTCACCCCTCCACTTT. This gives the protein CASSLSADENSPLHF.

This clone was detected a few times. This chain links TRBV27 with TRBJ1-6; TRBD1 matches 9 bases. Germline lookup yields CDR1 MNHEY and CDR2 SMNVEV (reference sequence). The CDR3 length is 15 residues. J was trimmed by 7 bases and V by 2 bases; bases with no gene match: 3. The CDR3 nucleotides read TGTGCCAGCAGTTTAGCCGGACAGGGGAATTCACCCCTCCACTTT. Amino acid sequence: CASSLAGQGNSPLHF.

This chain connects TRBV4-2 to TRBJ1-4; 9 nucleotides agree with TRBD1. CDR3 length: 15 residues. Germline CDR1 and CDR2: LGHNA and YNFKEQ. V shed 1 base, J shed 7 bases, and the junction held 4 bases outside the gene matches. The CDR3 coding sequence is TGTGCCAGCAGCCAAGCCCGGGACAGGGTTGAAAAACTGTTTTTT. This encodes CASSQARDRVEKLFF.

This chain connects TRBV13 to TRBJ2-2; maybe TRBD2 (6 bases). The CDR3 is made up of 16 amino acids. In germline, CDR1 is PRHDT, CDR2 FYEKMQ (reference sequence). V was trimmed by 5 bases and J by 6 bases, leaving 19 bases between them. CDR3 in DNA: TGTGCCAGCAGCCACGGCGGGGCTAGGAGGGCCGGGGAGCTGTTTTTT. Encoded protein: CASSHGGARRAGELFF.

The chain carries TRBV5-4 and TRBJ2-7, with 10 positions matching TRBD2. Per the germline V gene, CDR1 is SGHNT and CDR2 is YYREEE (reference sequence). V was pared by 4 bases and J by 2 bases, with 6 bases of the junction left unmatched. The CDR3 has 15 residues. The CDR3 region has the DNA TGTGCCAGCAGCCTGGCTACTAGCGGGACCTACGAGCAGTACTTC. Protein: CASSLATSGTYEQYF.

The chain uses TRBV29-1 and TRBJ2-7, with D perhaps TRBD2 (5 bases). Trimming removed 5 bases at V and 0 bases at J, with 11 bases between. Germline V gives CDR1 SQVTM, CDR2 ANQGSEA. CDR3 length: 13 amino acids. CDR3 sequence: CSVRTGSSYEQYF. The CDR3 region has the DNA TGCAGCGTTCGGACTGGGAGCTCCTACGAGCAGTACTTC.

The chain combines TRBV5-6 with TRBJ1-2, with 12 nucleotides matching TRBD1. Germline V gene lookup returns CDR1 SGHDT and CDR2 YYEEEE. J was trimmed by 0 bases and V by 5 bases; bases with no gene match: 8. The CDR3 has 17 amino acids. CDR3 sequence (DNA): TGTGCCAGCAGTCTGGGACAGGGGGCTTTAGCTAACTATGGCTACACCTTC. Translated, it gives CASSLGQGALANYGYTF.